A single sample is the source of the 20 T cell receptor beta chains below, sequenced in a study of cytomegalovirus exposure and HLA in healthy donors. Primers: 60 Vbeta forward and 13 Jbeta reverse. The table came from immunoSEQ multiplex PCR; TCRdb's copy has only in-frame clones and leaves some out. The sample yields 200,000 to 250,000 clones, approximately 80% seen once. Sequencing input: PBMCs. The receptors stem from a girl aged 2 to 10 in good health and CMV-seronegative.

Written as DNA, the CDR3 is TGTGCCAGCAGTCTTGTCCAGGGTGGCGGCGAGCAGTACTTC. It translates to CASSLVQGGGEQYF. The chain combines TRBV27 with TRBJ2-7; a possible D gene is TRBD1 (5 bases). V lost 5 bases, J lost 6 bases, and 17 bases lay in between. The V gene's germline CDR1 is MNHEY and CDR2 SMNVEV (reference sequence). The CDR3 loop spans 14 amino acids.

This chain connects TRBV7-6 to TRBJ2-5; 9 nucleotides align to TRBD2. Trimming cost V 4 bases and J 5 bases; bases outside gene matches: 8. The CDR3 totals 15 residues. The germline V gene encodes CDR1 SGHVS and CDR2 FNYEAQ. In nucleotides, the CDR3 is TGTGCCAGCAGCTATATAGCGGGAGTAAGGGAGACCCAGTACTTC. Its translation: CASSYIAGVRETQYF.

This clone came up a few times. This chain links TRBV5-6 with TRBJ2-5; 7 bases fit TRBD2. The V gene end was trimmed by 2 bases and the J gene end by 2 bases; junction bases not matched to a gene: 6. Germline V gives CDR1 SGHDT, CDR2 YYEEEE. The CDR3 extends over 15 amino acids. As DNA, the CDR3 is TGTGCCAGCAGCTTCGGCCTAGCGGTACAAGAGACCCAGTACTTC. Amino acids: CASSFGLAVQETQYF.

This chain links TRBV5-6 with TRBJ2-7, with a tentative D call TRBD1 (6 bases). V lost 0 bases to trimming and J lost 8 bases, with 18 bases between them. The CDR3 consists of 15 residues. Germline V gene lookup returns CDR1 SGHDT and CDR2 YYEEEE. CDR3 in DNA: TGTGCCAGCAGCTTGGCACAGGGACCGGTTTCGAAGCAGTACTTC. Translated: CASSLAQGPVSKQYF.

V and J are TRBV6-5 and TRBJ2-3, with D perhaps matching TRBD2 (6 bases). Germline assignment: CDR1 MNHEY and CDR2 SVGAGI. The V end was cut by 6 bases, the J end by 1 base, with 14 bases between. The CDR3 totals 15 residues. The CDR3 nucleotides read TGTGCCAGCAGGATACTAGCTCTGGGCACAGATACGCAGTATTTT. Protein sequence: CASRILALGTDTQYF.

The CDR3 sequence: CASVEDTGELFF. The CDR3, as DNA: TGTGCCAGCGTAGAGGACACCGGGGAGCTGTTTTTT. The chain carries TRBV2 and TRBJ2-2, with D unclear. Trimming removed 8 bases from V and 3 bases from J, with 7 bases in between. The CDR3 covers 12 residues. CDR1 is SNHLY and CDR2 is FYNNEI in the germline V gene.

V and J are TRBV6-1 and TRBJ2-5; D is unresolved. Germline CDR1 and CDR2: MNHNS and SASEGT. The CDR3 runs 9 residues. V was shortened by 8 bases and J by 5 bases, with 3 bases between the two germline ends. CDR3 residues: CASSETQYF. CDR3 nucleotide sequence: TGTGCCAGCTCGGAGACCCAGTACTTC.

This clone was counted a single time. The genes are TRBV25-1 and TRBJ1-2; 7 nucleotides line up with TRBD1. The J segment lost 3 bases and the V segment lost 1 base, leaving 11 bases of the junction unmatched. The CDR3 has 17 amino acids. The germline V gene encodes CDR1 MGHDK and CDR2 SYGVNS. This chain's CDR3 is CASSEWGSRGAYYGYTF. CDR3 sequence (DNA): TGTGCCAGCAGTGAATGGGGGAGCAGGGGGGCTTACTATGGCTACACCTTC.

This chain uses TRBV2 with TRBJ2-1; TRBD2 matches 7 bases. Trimming cost V 8 bases and J 10 bases; bases outside gene matches: 17. The germline CDR1 and CDR2 sequences are SNHLY and FYNNEI. The length of the CDR3 is 15 residues. The CDR3 DNA sequence: TGTGCCAGCCCCGCGGGGGTACCACTGGAGGGGGAGCAGTTCTTC. Protein product: CASPAGVPLEGEQFF.

This clone was seen just once. The chain has TRBV10-3 and TRBJ2-3; no firm D call. CDR1 and CDR2 from the germline V gene are ENHRY and SYGVKD. The CDR3 length is 14 residues. Trimming removed 4 bases from V and 1 base from J, with 9 bases in between. The CDR3 here is CAISAGVGTDTQYF. The CDR3 region has the DNA TGTGCCATCAGTGCAGGTGTGGGCACAGATACGCAGTATTTT.

This clone was observed a single time. The rearrangement joins TRBV13 to TRBJ2-5, with 7 bases fitting TRBD2. The DNA end favors TRBJ2-7, so the J call may be wrong. Germline assignment: CDR1 PRHDT and CDR2 FYEKMQ (reference sequence). The CDR3 has 18 residues. Here the CDR3 reads CASSFFVRLADSSYEQYF. DNA for the CDR3: TGTGCCAGCAGCTTTTTTGTTCGGCTAGCGGATAGCTCCTACGAGCAGTACTTC.

V is TRBV12-5 and J is TRBJ1-2, with 11 bases fitting TRBD1. V trimming: 6 bases; J trimming: 1 base; junction bases outside the gene matches: 7. The germline CDR1 and CDR2 sequences are LGHNT and FRNRAP. The CDR3 covers 16 residues. CDR3 residues: CASGPGQGGFNYGYTF. The CDR3 bases are TGTGCTAGTGGCCCGGGACAGGGGGGGTTTAACTATGGCTACACCTTC.

The rearrangement joins TRBV5-1 to TRBJ1-4; 10 bases match TRBD1. Germline trimming cut 0 bases from V and 6 bases from J; bases unmatched to any gene: 2. There are 15 residues in the CDR3. Germline V gene lookup returns CDR1 SGHRS and CDR2 YFSETQ. In DNA, the CDR3 is TGCGCCAGCAGCTTGGAGGGGACAGGGGATGAAAAACTGTTTTTT. As protein: CASSLEGTGDEKLFF.

The chain uses TRBV29-1 and TRBJ2-1, with 12 bases that match TRBD2. CDR3 length equals 15 residues. Per germline, CDR1 SQVTM and CDR2 ANQGSEA. V was pared by 4 bases and J by 5 bases, with 6 bases of the junction left unmatched. Here the CDR3 DNA reads TGCAGCGTTGTAGGACTAGCGGGAATCCACAATGAGCAGTTCTTC. Translated, it gives CSVVGLAGIHNEQFF.

The rearrangement uses TRBV5-1 and TRBJ1-2; 11 bases align to TRBD1. The germline CDR1 and CDR2 sequences are SGHRS and YFSETQ. With V trimmed by 0 bases and J by 8 bases, 6 bases remained unmatched. The CDR3 loop spans 15 amino acids. The CDR3 nucleotides are TGCGCCAGCAGCTTGGGGACAGGGGGCGCATGGGGCTACACCTTC. Translation: CASSLGTGGAWGYTF.

This clone was detected only a few times. The J gene is TRBJ1-5, the V gene TRBV7-9, with D uncertain. Trimming removed 6 bases from V and 2 bases from J, with 5 bases in between. The CDR3 sequence is 12 residues long. CDR1 is SEHNR and CDR2 is FQNEAQ in the germline V gene (reference sequence). CDR3 DNA sequence: TGTGCCAGCAGGCTAGGCAATCAGCCCCAGCATTTT. Residues: CASRLGNQPQHF.

The V gene is TRBV6-5, the J gene TRBJ2-4; a weak D match, TRBD1 (6 bases). The CDR3 is 11 amino acids. Germline-derived CDR1 and CDR2 are MNHEY and SVGAGI. Trimming stripped 6 bases from V and 8 bases from J, with 8 bases between. This CDR3 is CASRQGYIQYF. CDR3 DNA: TGTGCCAGCAGGCAGGGGTACATTCAGTACTTC.

The chain links TRBV28 to TRBJ2-3; TRBD1 might be the D (6 bases). V lost 6 bases and J 2 bases, leaving 21 bases between the germline ends. Germline CDR1 and CDR2: MDHEN and SYDVKM. The CDR3 loop spans 17 amino acids. The CDR3 here is CASSPLQGSEDTDTQYF. The CDR3 nucleotides are TGTGCCAGCAGCCCCCTCCAGGGGTCGGAAGACACAGATACGCAGTATTTT.

In regard to this clone: One end of the junction does not line up with germline, which may come from a read error. DNA for the CDR3: TGTGCCATCAGTGAGAATGGGGTGGGGGCCTCCCTCGCCTTC. Translated: CAISENGVGASLAF. This chain links TRBV10-3 with TRBJ2-4; a possible D gene is TRBD1 (6 bases). The CDR3 totals 14 residues. Germline lookup yields CDR1 ENHRY and CDR2 SYGVKD.

This chain links TRBV18 with TRBJ2-7, with a tentative D call TRBD1 (6 bases). Trimming cost V 4 bases and J 7 bases, with 17 bases left between them. The CDR3 extends over 14 amino acids. Germline CDR1 KGHSH, CDR2 LQKENI. CDR3 amino acids: CASSLDSLMGEQYF. CDR3 bases: TGTGCCAGCTCACTGGACAGCCTGATGGGGGAGCAGTACTTC. Drawing the rest from reference TRBV18 and TRBJ2-7, the complete variable domain is NAGVMQNPRHLVRRRGQEARLRCSPMKGHSHVYWYRQLPEEGLKFMVYLQKENIIDESGMPKERFSAEFPKEGPSILRIQQVVRGDSAAYFCASSLDSLMGEQYFGPGTRLTVT.